The entry below gives a single TCR beta chain sequence along with its context. Ten or more counts support this clonotype. No antigen is known for it. No much larger clonotype is one base removed from it; base qualities were not supplied. This record belongs to a study of T cells in Graves' hyperthyroidism and ophthalmopathy (dated 2019 in TCRdb). Study-level background: Peripheral blood samples were taken at the time of initial diagnosis, prior to any treatment. Thyroid tissue and blood T-cell repertoires from roughly 6 Graves' hyperthyroidism patients were also compared in the study. An independent validation cohort of about 19 hyperthyroidism patients and about 15 patients who later progressed to ophthalmopathy tested prospective prediction of ophthalmopathy. After blood sampling, hyperthyroidism patients were treated with methimazole at a starting dose of 30 mg daily, and ophthalmopathy patients were treated with high-dose intravenous methylprednisolone. The paper reports TCR Vbeta CDR3 sequencing of over 120 peripheral blood samples: 43 ophthalmopathy, approximately 74 hyperthyroidism and around 17 progressor patients. TCR V-J signatures able to tell the groups apart were searched for in a discovery cohort of approximately 95 patients, of whom 40 to 45 had Graves' ophthalmopathy and some 60 had stable Graves' hyperthyroidism. The 100 or so discovery patients were divided at random into training and test sets in a 7:3 ratio.

Stable Graves' hyperthyroidism was defined as the absence of progression to ophthalmopathy over 18 months of follow-up. Hyperthyroidism patients were aged 18 to 65 years and newly diagnosed, with disease duration of less than 2 months. Exclusion was applied to patients with uncontrolled infections, other autoimmune diseases, pregnancy or lactation. Diagnoses relied on clinical symptoms, serum thyroxine and TRAb, thyroid ultrasound and orbital computed tomography. Ficoll-Paque density gradient centrifugation was used to isolate PBMCs from 9.5 to 10 ml of fresh peripheral blood. Total RNA was extracted using Trizol reagent, and RNA quality was assessed on an Agilent 2100 Bioanalyzer. What the research found in general, with its limitations: In validation, the model predicted progression to ophthalmopathy a median of 6.5 months before onset, with approximately 68% sensitivity and 72.22% specificity. No statistical method was used to set the sample size in advance, and investigators knew the group allocation. In cross-validation, a model built on a 13 V-J signature told ophthalmopathy apart from stable hyperthyroidism with less than 90% sensitivity and roughly 81% specificity, and in testing the same model reached 80%/75%. Most expanded thyroid clonotypes (frequency above 0.001) were also detected in blood, a finding suggesting that blood repertoires may reflect thyroid immune responses.

The TCR beta CDR3 regions were amplified from the RNA transcripts. The TCR CDR3 was subjected to a first round of RT-PCR using the HTBI primer set and the Qiagen OneStep RT-PCR kit. The libraries were constructed in a second round of multiplex PCR and then size-selected and purified. The libraries were sequenced on an Illumina HiSeq2000 using paired-end 100 bp reads. In the paper's pipeline: Raw data were processed with SOAPnuke, discarding reads with adapters, uncalled bases, mean Phred below 15, or no exact constant-primer or identifier match. COPE v1.2.5 was used to merge the high-quality paired reads, and each unique nucleotide sequence was defined as a clonotype. MiTCR v1.1 was used to align clonotypes to the IMGT TRBV, TRBD and TRBJ reference segments. The analysis was restricted to V-J combinations with a frequency above 0.0001, which together covered about 99% of the repertoires. The TCS score was defined as the ratio of F50 (clonal expansion) to E x V (chaos), calculated using BLOSUM62-based TCRdist between CDR3 peptides within each V-J. Welch's t-statistics and random forest reduced several hundred V-J features to about 12, which were used in a naive Bayes classifier (R e1071). In TCRdb, the public reads were trimmed at Q25 with fastp and aligned with MiXCR, with productive beta chains retained. When rows share a CDR3 protein, they turn into one entry using the most common DNA and genes. The V and J calls were not made by the authors but by TCRdb's processing. For this sample there are about 290,000 distinct CDR3 sequences; roughly 15% appear just once. The top ten constitute 7% to 9.5% of the sample.

CDR3 length: 12 amino acids, cysteine to phenylalanine. Only the CDR3 part of the read is kept: 36 bases, read in frame from the first base. For CDR1 and CDR2, the germline V gene (reference sequence) lists SEHNR and FQNEAQ. Cut back by 3 bases and 8 bases, the V and J ends lie 10 bases apart. The sequence joins TRBV7-9 to TRBJ1-1; the D gene is not confidently resolved. The clonotype originates from a woman between 40 and 55 years old with Graves' hyperthyroidism. Sequences were obtained from blood. The base sequence is TGTGCCAGCAGCTTGCGCTCGGTAGAAGCTTTCTTT. It translates as CASSLRSVEAFF.